These 28 T cell receptor beta chains were sequenced from one sample in a study of T cells in tumors and immune-related adverse events. Clones were sequenced by immunoSEQ multiplex PCR, and TCRdb holds only the in-frame ones, with some missing. This table has tens of thousands of clones, just over 90% appearing once. This sample comprised lymph node tissue, obtained from a patient treated with anti-PD-1 therapy. All receptors derive from a female donor with metastatic renal cell carcinoma.

V gene TRBV4-3 combines with J gene TRBJ2-5, with 7 bases identical to TRBD1. The CDR3 spans 14 residues. CDR1 is LGHNA and CDR2 is YSLEER in the germline V gene. The trim removed 2 bases at V and 4 bases at J, leaving 4 bases unmatched. CDR3 sequence reads: CASSQQQGSETQYF. The CDR3 DNA sequence: TGCGCCAGCAGCCAACAACAGGGGTCAGAGACCCAGTACTTC.

This clone occurred once. This sequence joins TRBV19 and TRBJ2-5; D might be TRBD2 (5 bases). Looked up from germline, CDR1 is LNHDA and CDR2 is SQIVND (reference sequence). The CDR3 extends over 14 amino acids. Trimming pared 3 bases from V and 4 bases from J, leaving 12 bases between. The CDR3 spells CASSIDYRGETQYF. DNA of the CDR3: TGTGCCAGTAGTATCGACTACCGGGGAGAGACCCAGTACTTC.

The chain is built from TRBV28 and TRBJ1-1; D is unresolved. Germline V CDR1 and CDR2: MDHEN, SYDVKM. The CDR3 loop spans 12 amino acids. V shed 6 bases and J shed 1 base, with 6 bases lying between them. CDR3 residues: CASRYRNTEAFF. The CDR3 coding sequence is TGTGCCAGCAGGTATCGGAACACTGAAGCTTTCTTT.

The J gene is TRBJ2-7, the V gene TRBV11-2, with 7 bases identical to TRBD1. The CDR3 consists of 14 residues. The V segment lost 5 bases and the J segment 2 bases; nucleotides outside the gene matches: 6. Germline V CDR1 and CDR2: SGHAT, FQNNGV. CDR3 coding DNA: TGTGCCAGCAGCCGCCGACAGGGAACCTACGAGCAGTACTTC. It encodes CASSRRQGTYEQYF.

This chain connects TRBV6-5 to TRBJ2-5, with D perhaps TRBD2 (7 bases). The V and J ends lost 0 bases and 5 bases respectively, with 16 bases between them. Germline V lookup: CDR1 MNHEY, CDR2 SVGAGI. This CDR3 region has 16 residues. Here the CDR3 reads CASSYSGGRGGETQYF. For the CDR3, the DNA is TGTGCCAGCAGTTACTCAGGCGGGAGAGGGGGGGAGACCCAGTACTTC.

This clone has a single count. The chain links TRBV5-1 to TRBJ2-5, with TRBD2 matching over 12 bases. The CDR3 consists of 17 residues. V was pared by 0 bases and J by 4 bases, with 7 bases of the junction left unmatched. Germline loops: CDR1 SGHRS, CDR2 YFSETQ. The CDR3: CASSLGPSGGARETQYF. CDR3 nucleotide sequence: TGCGCCAGCAGCTTGGGCCCTAGCGGGGGGGCCCGAGAGACCCAGTACTTC.

V is TRBV7-2 and J is TRBJ1-2; D is uncertain. The CDR3 contains 13 residues. Trimming stripped 0 bases from V and 4 bases from J, with 6 bases between. The germline V gene encodes CDR1 SGHTA and CDR2 FQGNSA. The CDR3 nucleotides read TGTGCCAGCAGCTTAGCCGAGCCCTATGGCTACACCTTC. Its translation is CASSLAEPYGYTF.

The chain carries TRBV5-1 and TRBJ1-2; 9 bases fit TRBD1. With 0 bases clipped from V and 7 bases from J, the junction kept 10 bases outside the gene matches. The CDR3 spans 16 residues. Germline CDR1 is SGHRS and CDR2 is YFSETQ. The CDR3 nucleotides read TGCGCCAGCAGCTTGGCCCCTGGGACAGGGATCGGTGGCTACACCTTC. This encodes CASSLAPGTGIGGYTF.

The gene calls are TRBV30 and TRBJ2-7; 8 bases are a match to TRBD1. CDR1 GTSNPN and CDR2 SVGIG come from the germline V gene (reference sequence). This CDR3 spans 13 amino acids. V shed 1 base, J shed 3 bases, and the junction held 2 bases outside the gene matches. CDR3 nucleotides: TGTGCCTGGAGTGGGGACAGGTTCTACGAGCAGTACTTC. Translated: CAWSGDRFYEQYF.

The chain combines TRBV18 with TRBJ1-2; D might be TRBD1 (6 bases). Looked up from germline, CDR1 is KGHSH and CDR2 is LQKENI. The CDR3 is 17 amino acids. The V gene lost 1 base and the J gene lost 7 bases, with 22 bases spanning the gap. The CDR3 bases are TGTGCCAGCTCACCACAACATATTGAACAGGGTCTCGGTGGCTACACCTTC. Amino acid sequence: CASSPQHIEQGLGGYTF.

V usage is TRBV4-1 and J usage is TRBJ1-2; 10 nucleotides agree with TRBD1. J gave up 0 bases and V 2 bases, and 9 bases lay outside the gene matches. The V gene's germline CDR1 is MGHRA and CDR2 YSYEKL. The length of the CDR3 is 18 residues. The CDR3: CASSQYWGQGNTNYGYTF. In DNA form, the CDR3 reads TGCGCCAGCAGCCAATATTGGGGACAGGGGAATACTAACTATGGCTACACCTTC.

The chain carries TRBV29-1 and TRBJ2-7; the match to TRBD1 covers 10 bases. Germline V gene lookup returns CDR1 SQVTM and CDR2 ANQGSEA. V lost 7 bases, J lost 8 bases, and 8 bases stayed unmatched. This CDR3 comprises 12 residues. The DNA of the CDR3 is TGCAGCGCGGGACAGGGGCCCCCTCAGCAGTACTTC. This encodes CSAGQGPPQQYF.

The rearrangement uses TRBV9 and TRBJ1-2; D unresolved. Germline V CDR1 and CDR2: SGDLS, YYNGEE. The CDR3 has 13 amino acids. Deletions cut 0 bases from V and 4 bases from J, with 7 bases between. The chain's CDR3 is CASSVGTSYGYTF. The CDR3 bases are TGTGCCAGCAGCGTAGGGACTAGCTATGGCTACACCTTC. Looking up the rest from reference TRBV9 and TRBJ1-2 gives the full variable domain: DSGVTQTPKHLITATGQRVTLRCSPRSGDLSVYWYQQSLDQGLQFLIQYYNGEERAKGNILERFSAQQFPDLHSELNLSSLELGDSALYFCASSVGTSYGYTFGSGTRLTVV.

The chain joins TRBV28 to TRBJ2-3; D is possibly TRBD2 (6 bases). V gave up 3 bases and J gave up 0 bases, with 22 bases separating them. The CDR3 is made up of 19 amino acids. Germline CDR1 reads MDHEN; CDR2 reads SYDVKM. The CDR3 spells CASSFPWVRDSSSTDTQYF. In nucleotides, the CDR3 is TGTGCCAGCAGTTTTCCCTGGGTAAGGGACTCCTCTAGCACAGATACGCAGTATTTT.

The CDR3 spells CASSQGGPRIQETQYF. The CDR3 DNA reads TGTGCCAGCAGCCAAGGGGGGCCTAGAATTCAAGAGACCCAGTACTTC. This chain links TRBV13 with TRBJ2-5; tentatively, D is TRBD1 or TRBD2 (6 bases each). CDR1 is PRHDT, CDR2 FYEKMQ, per germline (reference sequence). The CDR3 loop spans 16 amino acids. Trimming took 5 bases from V and 2 from J, leaving 18 bases between them.

This clone has more than one count but fewer than ten. The chain recombines TRBV15 with TRBJ2-2; either TRBD1 or TRBD2 may supply D (5 bases each). The germline V gene has CDR1 LNHNV and CDR2 YYDKDF (reference sequence). Trimming left V 2 bases short and J 4 bases short, with 11 bases between. CDR3 length equals 15 residues. The CDR3 reads CATSRRRGGTGELFF. The CDR3 region has the DNA TGTGCCACCAGCAGAAGACGGGGCGGCACCGGGGAGCTGTTTTTT.

The V and J genes are TRBV5-1 and TRBJ2-3; 12 bases align to TRBD2. With 0 bases clipped from V and 3 bases from J, the junction kept 2 bases outside the gene matches. The CDR3 loop spans 16 amino acids. Germline V lookup: CDR1 SGHRS, CDR2 YFSETQ. This chain's CDR3 is CASSLASGGGTDTQYF. The CDR3 nucleotides are TGCGCCAGCAGCTTGGCTAGCGGGGGGGGTACAGATACGCAGTATTTT.

The chain employs TRBV19 and TRBJ1-4; D uncertain. Germline V gene lookup returns CDR1 LNHDA and CDR2 SQIVND (reference sequence). The V gene lost 1 base and the J gene lost 8 bases, with 14 bases spanning the gap. There are 15 residues in the CDR3. The CDR3 coding sequence is TGTGCCAGTAGTATAGCAGCGAGCAGAGGGGAAAAACTGTTTTTT. This gives the protein CASSIAASRGEKLFF.

The V and J genes are TRBV6-5 and TRBJ2-7, with 7 bases lining up with TRBD1. V shed 11 bases, J shed 2 bases, and the junction held 9 bases outside the gene matches. The germline V gene encodes CDR1 MNHEY and CDR2 SVGAGI. The CDR3 totals 13 residues. CDR3 protein: CAARDSRTYEQYF. CDR3 in DNA: TGTGCCGCCCGGGACAGCCGAACCTACGAGCAGTACTTC.

The CDR3 nucleotides are TGTGCCAGTAGTATTACCCAGAACAAAAACATTCAGTACTTC. Its protein is CASSITQNKNIQYF. The chain employs TRBV19 and TRBJ2-4, with no clear D. This CDR3 comprises 14 residues. Germline V CDR1 and CDR2: LNHDA, SQIVND (reference sequence). V was cut by 3 bases and J by 3 bases, with 9 bases left in between.

The V call is TRBV15, the J call TRBJ2-5; 8 bases line up with TRBD1. Germline trimming cut 1 base from V and 0 bases from J; bases unmatched to any gene: 13. Germline CDR1 is LNHNV and CDR2 is YYDKDF (reference sequence). This CDR3 region has 19 residues. The CDR3 is CATSRGGRGLLWYQETQYF. CDR3 bases: TGTGCCACCAGCAGAGGGGGCAGGGGGCTCTTATGGTACCAAGAGACCCAGTACTTC.

The chain has TRBV4-1 and TRBJ2-5; D call uncertain. V was clipped by 3 bases and J by 5 bases, with 10 bases between them. The V gene's germline CDR1 is MGHRA and CDR2 YSYEKL. The CDR3 runs to 13 residues. In nucleotides, the CDR3 is TGCGCCAGCAGCCAGGCCTTTGTGGAGACCCAGTACTTC. Translation gives CASSQAFVETQYF.

This clone was observed once. This rearrangement joins TRBV18 to TRBJ2-3; 8 nucleotides align to TRBD1. Per germline, CDR1 KGHSH and CDR2 LQKENI. V gave up 3 bases and J gave up 1 base; unmatched junction bases: 6. The CDR3 has 16 amino acids. The CDR3 coding sequence is TGTGCCAGCTCACCCCCAGGGGGCGCGGGCACAGATACGCAGTATTTT. As protein: CASSPPGGAGTDTQYF.

The chain recombines TRBV4-1 with TRBJ2-2, with D perhaps given as TRBD1 or TRBD2 (5 bases each). The CDR3 contains 15 residues. In germline, CDR1 is MGHRA, CDR2 YSYEKL. V was pared by 6 bases and J by 4 bases, with 15 bases between. CDR3 amino acids: CASSPWGSGTGELFF. The CDR3 nucleotides read TGCGCCAGCAGTCCTTGGGGGAGCGGCACCGGGGAGCTGTTTTTT.

The chain uses TRBV13 and TRBJ2-5; 13 bases fit TRBD2. Germline assignment: CDR1 PRHDT and CDR2 FYEKMQ (reference sequence). V lost 3 bases and J lost 0; bases outside the gene matches: 10. The CDR3 sequence is 19 residues long. The CDR3 DNA sequence: TGTGCCAGCAGCTTTACTAGCGGGGGGGCCGGGACTTACCAAGAGACCCAGTACTTC. It translates to CASSFTSGGAGTYQETQYF.

The chain joins TRBV27 to TRBJ2-7; D is perhaps TRBD1 (6 bases). The length of the CDR3 is 15 residues. Germline-derived CDR1 and CDR2 are MNHEY and SMNVEV (reference sequence). V lost 6 bases, J lost 1 base, and 16 bases lay in between. Here the CDR3 reads CASSSLGQGSYEQYF. The CDR3 bases are TGTGCCAGCAGCTCCTTAGGGCAGGGGTCCTACGAGCAGTACTTC.

The chain joins TRBV5-1 to TRBJ2-7; TRBD2 matches 7 bases. Germline CDR1 SGHRS, CDR2 YFSETQ. This CDR3 region has 14 residues. After removal of 5 bases from V and 7 bases from J, the junction contained 12 bases not matched to a gene. CDR3 in DNA: TGCGCCAGCAGGGTAGCGGGTTCAGGTGAGGAGCAGTACTTC. Protein: CASRVAGSGEEQYF.

In DNA form, the CDR3 reads TGTGCCAGCAGCTACGGAACCGAGCAGTACTTC. This sequence encodes CASSYGTEQYF. The chain links TRBV7-2 to TRBJ2-7; D call uncertain. CDR1 and CDR2 from the germline V gene are SGHTA and FQGNSA. This CDR3 has 11 amino acids. V dropped 4 bases and J dropped 6 bases, with 7 bases sitting between them.